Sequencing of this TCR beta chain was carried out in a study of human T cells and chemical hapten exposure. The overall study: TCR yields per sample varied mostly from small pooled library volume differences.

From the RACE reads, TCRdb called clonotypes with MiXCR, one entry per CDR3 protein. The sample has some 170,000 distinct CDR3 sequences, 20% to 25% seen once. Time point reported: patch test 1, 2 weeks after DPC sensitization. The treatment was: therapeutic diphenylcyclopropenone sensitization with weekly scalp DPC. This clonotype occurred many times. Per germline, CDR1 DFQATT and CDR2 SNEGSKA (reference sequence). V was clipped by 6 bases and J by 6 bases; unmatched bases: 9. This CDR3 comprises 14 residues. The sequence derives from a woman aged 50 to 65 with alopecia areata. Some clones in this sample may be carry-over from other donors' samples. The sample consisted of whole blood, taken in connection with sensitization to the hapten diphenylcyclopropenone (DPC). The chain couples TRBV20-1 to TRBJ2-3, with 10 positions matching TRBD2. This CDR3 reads CSANILAGTDTQYF. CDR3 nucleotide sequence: TGCAGTGCCAACATACTAGCGGGGACGGATACGCAGTATTTT.